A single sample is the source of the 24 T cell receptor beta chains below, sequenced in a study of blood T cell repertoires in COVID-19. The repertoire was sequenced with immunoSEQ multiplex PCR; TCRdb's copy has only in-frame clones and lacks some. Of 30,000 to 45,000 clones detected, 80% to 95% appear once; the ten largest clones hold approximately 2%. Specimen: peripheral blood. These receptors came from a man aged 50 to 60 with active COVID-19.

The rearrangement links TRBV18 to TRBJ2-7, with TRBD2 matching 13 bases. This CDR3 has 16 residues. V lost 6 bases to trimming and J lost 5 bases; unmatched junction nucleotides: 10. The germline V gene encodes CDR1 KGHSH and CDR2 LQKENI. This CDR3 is CASSPSLAGGPHEQYF. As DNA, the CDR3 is TGTGCCAGCTCCCCCTCACTAGCGGGAGGGCCCCACGAGCAGTACTTC.

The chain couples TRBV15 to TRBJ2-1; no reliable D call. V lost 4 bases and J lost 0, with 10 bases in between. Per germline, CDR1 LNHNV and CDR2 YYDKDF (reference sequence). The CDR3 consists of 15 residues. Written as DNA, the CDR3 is TGTGCCACCAGCAAAGAGCCTAGCTCCTACAATGAGCAGTTCTTC. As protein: CATSKEPSSYNEQFF. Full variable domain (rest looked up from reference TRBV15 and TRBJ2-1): DAMVIQNPRYQVTQFGKPVTLSCSQTLNHNVMYWYQQKSSQAPKLLFHYYDKDFNNEADTPDNFQSRRPNTSFCFLDIRSPGLGDTAMYLCATSKEPSSYNEQFFGPGTRLTVL.

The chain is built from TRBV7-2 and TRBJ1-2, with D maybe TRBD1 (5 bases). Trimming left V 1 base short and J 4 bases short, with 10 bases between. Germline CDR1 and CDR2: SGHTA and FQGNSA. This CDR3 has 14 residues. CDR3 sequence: CASSLVQGAYGYTF. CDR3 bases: TGTGCCAGCAGCTTAGTTCAGGGCGCCTATGGCTACACCTTC.

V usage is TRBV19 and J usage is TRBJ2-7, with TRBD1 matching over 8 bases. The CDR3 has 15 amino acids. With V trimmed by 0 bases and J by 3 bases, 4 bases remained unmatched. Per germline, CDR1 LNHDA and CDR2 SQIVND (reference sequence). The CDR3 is CASSIDRGRRYEQYF. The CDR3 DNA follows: TGTGCCAGTAGTATAGACAGGGGGCGTCGCTACGAGCAGTACTTC.

CDR3 sequence reads: CASSAGIDEKLFF. The CDR3 DNA sequence: TGCGCCAGCAGCGCGGGGATTGATGAAAAACTGTTTTTT. This rearrangement joins TRBV5-1 to TRBJ1-4; no reliable D call. The CDR3 is 13 amino acids. V was cut by 4 bases and J by 6 bases, with 10 bases left in between. Looked up from germline, CDR1 is SGHRS and CDR2 is YFSETQ.

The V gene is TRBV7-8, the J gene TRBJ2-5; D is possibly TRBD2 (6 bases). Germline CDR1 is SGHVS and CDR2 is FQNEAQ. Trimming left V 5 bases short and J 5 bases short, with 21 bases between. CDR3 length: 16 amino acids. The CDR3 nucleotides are TGTGCCAGCAGCCCCTCCCGCACTAGCCTAAGGGAGACCCAGTACTTC. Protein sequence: CASSPSRTSLRETQYF.

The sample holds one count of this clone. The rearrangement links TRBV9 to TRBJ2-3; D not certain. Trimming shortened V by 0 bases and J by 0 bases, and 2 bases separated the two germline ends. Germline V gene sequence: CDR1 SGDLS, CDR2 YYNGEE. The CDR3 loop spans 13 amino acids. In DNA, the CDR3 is TGTGCCAGCAGCGTAGTAAGCACAGATACGCAGTATTTT. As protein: CASSVVSTDTQYF.

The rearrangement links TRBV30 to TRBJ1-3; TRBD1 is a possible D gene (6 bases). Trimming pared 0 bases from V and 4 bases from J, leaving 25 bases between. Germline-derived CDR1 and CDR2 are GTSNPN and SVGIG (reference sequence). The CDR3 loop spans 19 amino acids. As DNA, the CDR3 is TGTGCCTGGAGTGTACCTCTACTAAAACAGGGTCCGTGGGGAAACACCATATATTTT. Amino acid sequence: CAWSVPLLKQGPWGNTIYF.

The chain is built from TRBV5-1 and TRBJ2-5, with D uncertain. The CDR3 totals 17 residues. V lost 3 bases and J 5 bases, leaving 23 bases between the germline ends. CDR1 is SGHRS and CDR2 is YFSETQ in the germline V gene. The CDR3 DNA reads TGCGCCAGCAGCTCTGGCGCTAGTTCCCTAGGTGAGGAGACCCAGTACTTC. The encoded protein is CASSSGASSLGEETQYF.

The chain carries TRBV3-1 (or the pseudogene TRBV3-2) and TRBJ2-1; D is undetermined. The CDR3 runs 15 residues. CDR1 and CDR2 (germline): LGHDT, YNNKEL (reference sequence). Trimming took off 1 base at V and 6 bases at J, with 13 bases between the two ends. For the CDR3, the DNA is TGTGCCAGCAGCCAAGGTTGGGTAGCCACCAATGAGCAGTTCTTC. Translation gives CASSQGWVATNEQFF.

CDR3 in amino acids: CSAGQGTANEQFF. CDR3 in DNA: TGCAGCGCCGGACAGGGGACTGCCAATGAGCAGTTCTTC. The chain uses TRBV29-1 and TRBJ2-1; 9 bases align to TRBD1. The CDR3 sequence is 13 residues long. CDR1 is SQVTM and CDR2 is ANQGSEA in the germline V gene. Trimming cost V 7 bases and J 6 bases; bases outside gene matches: 7.

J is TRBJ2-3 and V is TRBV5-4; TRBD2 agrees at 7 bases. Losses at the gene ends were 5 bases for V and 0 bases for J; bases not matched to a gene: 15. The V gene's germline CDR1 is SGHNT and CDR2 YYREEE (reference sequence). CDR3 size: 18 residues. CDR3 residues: CASRPDLTSSGSTDTQYF. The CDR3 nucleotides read TGTGCCAGCAGACCGGATCTGACTAGTAGCGGGAGCACAGATACGCAGTATTTT.

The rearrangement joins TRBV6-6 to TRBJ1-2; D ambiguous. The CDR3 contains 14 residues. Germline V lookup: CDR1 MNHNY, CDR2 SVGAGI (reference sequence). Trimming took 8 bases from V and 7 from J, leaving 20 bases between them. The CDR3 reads CASRMADILRGYTF. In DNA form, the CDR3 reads TGTGCCAGCCGAATGGCAGACATCTTACGTGGCTACACCTTC.

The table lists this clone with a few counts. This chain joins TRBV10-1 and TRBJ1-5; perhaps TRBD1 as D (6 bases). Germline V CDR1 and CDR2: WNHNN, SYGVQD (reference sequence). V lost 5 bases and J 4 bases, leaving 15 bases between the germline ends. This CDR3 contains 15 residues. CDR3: CASSYETGSNQPQHF. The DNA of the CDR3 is TGCGCCAGCAGTTATGAGACAGGTTCGAATCAGCCCCAGCATTTT.

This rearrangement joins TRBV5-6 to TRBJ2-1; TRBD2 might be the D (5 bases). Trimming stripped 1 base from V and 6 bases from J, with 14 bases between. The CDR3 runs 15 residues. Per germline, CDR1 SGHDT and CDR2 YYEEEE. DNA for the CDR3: TGTGCCAGCAGCTTGAAAAGCGGACGATTCAATGAGCAGTTCTTC. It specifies CASSLKSGRFNEQFF.

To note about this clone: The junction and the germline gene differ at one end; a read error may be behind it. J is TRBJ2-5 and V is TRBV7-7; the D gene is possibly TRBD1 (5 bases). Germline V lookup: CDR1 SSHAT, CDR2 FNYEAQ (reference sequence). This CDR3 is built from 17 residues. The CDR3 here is CASSLVYGWGTKETQYF. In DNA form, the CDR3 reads TGTGCTAGCAGCTTAGTCTATGGGTGGGGCACTAAAGAGACCCAGTACTTC.

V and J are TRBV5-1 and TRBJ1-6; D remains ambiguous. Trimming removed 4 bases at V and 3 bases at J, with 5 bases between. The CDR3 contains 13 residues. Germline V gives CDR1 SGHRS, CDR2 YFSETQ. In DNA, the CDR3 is TGCGCCAGCAGCCTCTTCTATAATTCACCCCTCCACTTT. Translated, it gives CASSLFYNSPLHF. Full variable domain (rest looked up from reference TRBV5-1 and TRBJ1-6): KAGVTQTPRYLIKTRGQQVTLSCSPISGHRSVSWYQQTPGQGLQFLFEYFSETQRNKGNFPGRFSGRQFSNSRSEMNVSTLELGDSALYLCASSLFYNSPLHFGNGTRLTVT.

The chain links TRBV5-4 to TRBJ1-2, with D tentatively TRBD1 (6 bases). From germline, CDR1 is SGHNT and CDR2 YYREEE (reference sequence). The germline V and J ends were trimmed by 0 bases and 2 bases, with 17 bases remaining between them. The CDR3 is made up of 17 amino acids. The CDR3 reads CASSLVYLGQPNYGYTF. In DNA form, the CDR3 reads TGTGCCAGCAGCTTGGTTTACCTGGGACAACCAAACTATGGCTACACCTTC.

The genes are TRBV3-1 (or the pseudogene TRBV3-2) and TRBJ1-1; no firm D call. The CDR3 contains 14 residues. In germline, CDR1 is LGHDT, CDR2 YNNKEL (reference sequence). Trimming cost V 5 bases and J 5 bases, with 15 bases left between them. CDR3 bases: TGTGCCAGCAGCGTTTCAGGATTTCGGACTGAAGCTTTCTTT. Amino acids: CASSVSGFRTEAFF.

The CDR3 bases are TGTGCCAGCAGCCTGAGGGAGGCGAACTATGGCTACACCTTC. Amino acids: CASSLREANYGYTF. The rearrangement links TRBV7-6 to TRBJ1-2; no clear D gene. The CDR3 length is 14 residues. V was shortened by 5 bases and J by 2 bases, with 12 bases between the two germline ends. Germline V gene lookup returns CDR1 SGHVS and CDR2 FNYEAQ.

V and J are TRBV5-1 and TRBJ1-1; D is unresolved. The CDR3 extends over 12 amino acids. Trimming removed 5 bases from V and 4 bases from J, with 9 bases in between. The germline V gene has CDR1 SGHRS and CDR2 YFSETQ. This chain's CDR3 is CASSEEGTEAFF. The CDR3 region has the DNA TGCGCCAGCAGTGAGGAGGGCACTGAAGCTTTCTTT.

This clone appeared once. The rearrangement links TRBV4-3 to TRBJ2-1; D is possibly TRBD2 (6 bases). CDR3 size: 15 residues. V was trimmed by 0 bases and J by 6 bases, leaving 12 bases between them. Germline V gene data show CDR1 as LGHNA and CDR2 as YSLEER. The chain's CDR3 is CASSQETGEPNEQFF. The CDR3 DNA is TGCGCCAGCAGCCAAGAAACGGGGGAACCCAATGAGCAGTTCTTC.

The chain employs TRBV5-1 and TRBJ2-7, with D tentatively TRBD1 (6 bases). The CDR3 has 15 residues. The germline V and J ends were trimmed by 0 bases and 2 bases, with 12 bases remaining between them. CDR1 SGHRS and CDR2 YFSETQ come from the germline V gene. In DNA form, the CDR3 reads TGCGCCAGCAGCTTGGCGGGGACAAATGCCTACGAGCAGTACTTC. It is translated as CASSLAGTNAYEQYF. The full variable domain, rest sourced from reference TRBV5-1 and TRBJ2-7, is KAGVTQTPRYLIKTRGQQVTLSCSPISGHRSVSWYQQTPGQGLQFLFEYFSETQRNKGNFPGRFSGRQFSNSRSEMNVSTLELGDSALYLCASSLAGTNAYEQYFGPGTRLTVT.

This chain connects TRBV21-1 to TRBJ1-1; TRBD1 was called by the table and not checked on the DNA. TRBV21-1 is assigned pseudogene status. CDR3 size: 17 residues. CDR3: CASSKVVRGCLNTEAFF. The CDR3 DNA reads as TGTGCCAGCAGCAAAGTGGTTAGGGGGTGCTTGAACACTGAAGCTTTCTTT.